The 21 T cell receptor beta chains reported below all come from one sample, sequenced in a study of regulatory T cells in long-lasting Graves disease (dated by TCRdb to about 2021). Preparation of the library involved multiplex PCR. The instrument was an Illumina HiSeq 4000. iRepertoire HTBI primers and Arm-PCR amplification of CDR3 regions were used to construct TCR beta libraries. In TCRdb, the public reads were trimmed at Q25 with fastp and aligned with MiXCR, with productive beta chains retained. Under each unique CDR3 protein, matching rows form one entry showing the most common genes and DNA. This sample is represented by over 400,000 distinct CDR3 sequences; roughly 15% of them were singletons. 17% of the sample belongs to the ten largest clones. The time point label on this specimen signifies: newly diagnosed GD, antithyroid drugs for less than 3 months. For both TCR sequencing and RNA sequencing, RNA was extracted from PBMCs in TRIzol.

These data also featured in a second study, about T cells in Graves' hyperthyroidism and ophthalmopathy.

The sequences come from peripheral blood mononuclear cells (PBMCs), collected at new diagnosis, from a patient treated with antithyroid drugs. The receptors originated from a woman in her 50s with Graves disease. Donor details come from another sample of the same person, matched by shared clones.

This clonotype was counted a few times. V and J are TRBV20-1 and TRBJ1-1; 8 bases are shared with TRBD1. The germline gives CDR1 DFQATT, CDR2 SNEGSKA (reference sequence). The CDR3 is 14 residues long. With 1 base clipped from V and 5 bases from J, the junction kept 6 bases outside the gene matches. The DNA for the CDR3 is TGCAGTGCTAGAGTCGGACAGGGACGGACTGAAGCTTTCTTT. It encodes CSARVGQGRTEAFF.

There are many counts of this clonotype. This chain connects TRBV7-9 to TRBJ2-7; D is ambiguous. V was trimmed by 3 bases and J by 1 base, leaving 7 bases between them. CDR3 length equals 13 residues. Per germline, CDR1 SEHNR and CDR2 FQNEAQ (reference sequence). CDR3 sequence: CASSLGRSYEQYF. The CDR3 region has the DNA TGTGCCAGCAGCTTGGGCCGTTCCTACGAGCAGTACTTC.

Written as DNA, the CDR3 is TGTGCCATCAGTGAGTCGACCAGGGGCGAGACCCAGTACTTC. This encodes CAISESTRGETQYF. V is TRBV10-3 and J is TRBJ2-5, with a weak D call TRBD1 (6 bases). This CDR3 region has 14 residues. Per the germline V gene, CDR1 is ENHRY and CDR2 is SYGVKD. Trimming removed 0 bases at V and 5 bases at J, with 10 bases between.

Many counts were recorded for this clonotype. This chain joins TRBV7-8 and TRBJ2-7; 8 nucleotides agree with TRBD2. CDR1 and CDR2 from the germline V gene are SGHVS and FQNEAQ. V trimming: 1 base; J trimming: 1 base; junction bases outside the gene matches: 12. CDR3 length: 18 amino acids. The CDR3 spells CASSLGGLDQSGSYEQYF. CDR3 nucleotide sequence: TGTGCCAGCAGCTTAGGGGGACTAGATCAATCAGGTTCCTACGAGCAGTACTTC.

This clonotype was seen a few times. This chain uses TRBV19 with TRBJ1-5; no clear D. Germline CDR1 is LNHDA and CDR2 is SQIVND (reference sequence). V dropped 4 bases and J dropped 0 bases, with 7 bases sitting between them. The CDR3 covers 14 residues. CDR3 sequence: CASSTTDSNQPQHF. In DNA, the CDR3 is TGTGCCAGTAGTACTACCGATAGCAATCAGCCCCAGCATTTT.

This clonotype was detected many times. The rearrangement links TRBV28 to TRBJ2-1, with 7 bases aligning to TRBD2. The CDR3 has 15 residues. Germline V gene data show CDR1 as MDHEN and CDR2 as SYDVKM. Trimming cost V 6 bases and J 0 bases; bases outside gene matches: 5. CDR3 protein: CASRSSGSSYNEQFF. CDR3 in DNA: TGTGCCAGCAGGTCTAGCGGTTCCTCCTACAATGAGCAGTTCTTC. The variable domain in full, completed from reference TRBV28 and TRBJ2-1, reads DVKVTQSSRYLVKRTGEKVFLECVQDMDHENMFWYRQDPGLGLRLIYFSYDVKMKEKGDIPEGYSVSREKKERFSLILESASTNQTSMYLCASRSSGSSYNEQFFGPGTRLTVL.

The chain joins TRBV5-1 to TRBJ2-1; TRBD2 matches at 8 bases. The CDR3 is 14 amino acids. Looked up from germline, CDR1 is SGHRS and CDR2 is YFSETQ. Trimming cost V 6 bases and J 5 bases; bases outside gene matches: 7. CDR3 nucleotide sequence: TGCGCCAGCAACGGACTAGCTGGGGACAATGAGCAGTTCTTC. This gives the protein CASNGLAGDNEQFF.

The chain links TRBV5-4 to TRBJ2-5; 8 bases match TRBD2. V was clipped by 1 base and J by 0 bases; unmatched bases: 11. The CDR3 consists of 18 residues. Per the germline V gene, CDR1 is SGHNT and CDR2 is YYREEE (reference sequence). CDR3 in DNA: TGTGCCAGCAGCTTGCGGACTAGCCGCCGCCTGTACCAAGAGACCCAGTACTTC. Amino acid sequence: CASSLRTSRRLYQETQYF.

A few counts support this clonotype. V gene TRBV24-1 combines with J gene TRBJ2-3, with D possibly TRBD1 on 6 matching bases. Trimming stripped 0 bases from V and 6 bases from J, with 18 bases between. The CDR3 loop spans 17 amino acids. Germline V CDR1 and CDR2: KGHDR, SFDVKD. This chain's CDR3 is CATSDLAGGFGRDTQYF. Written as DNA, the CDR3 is TGTGCCACCAGTGATTTGGCTGGGGGCTTCGGTAGGGATACGCAGTATTTT.

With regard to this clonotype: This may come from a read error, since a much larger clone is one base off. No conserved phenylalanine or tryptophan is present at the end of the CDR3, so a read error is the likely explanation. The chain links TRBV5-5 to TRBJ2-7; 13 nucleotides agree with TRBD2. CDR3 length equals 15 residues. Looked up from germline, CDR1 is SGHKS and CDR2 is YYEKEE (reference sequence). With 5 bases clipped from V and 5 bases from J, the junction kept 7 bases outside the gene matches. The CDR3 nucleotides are TGTGCCAGCAGACGTCCGGGACTAGCGGGAAACGAGCAGTACCTC. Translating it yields CASRRPGLAGNEQYL.

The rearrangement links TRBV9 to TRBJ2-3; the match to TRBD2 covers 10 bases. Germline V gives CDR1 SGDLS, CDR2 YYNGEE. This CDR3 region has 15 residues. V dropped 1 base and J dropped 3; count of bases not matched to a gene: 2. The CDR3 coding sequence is TGTGCCAGCAGCGTACCTAGCGGGGGAACAGATACGCAGTATTTT. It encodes CASSVPSGGTDTQYF.

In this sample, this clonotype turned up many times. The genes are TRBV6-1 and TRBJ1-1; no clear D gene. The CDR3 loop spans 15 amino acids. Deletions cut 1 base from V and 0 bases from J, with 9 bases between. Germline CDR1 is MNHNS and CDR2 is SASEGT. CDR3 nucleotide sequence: TGTGCCAGCAGTGAAGGGTCCCACATGAACACTGAAGCTTTCTTT. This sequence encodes CASSEGSHMNTEAFF.

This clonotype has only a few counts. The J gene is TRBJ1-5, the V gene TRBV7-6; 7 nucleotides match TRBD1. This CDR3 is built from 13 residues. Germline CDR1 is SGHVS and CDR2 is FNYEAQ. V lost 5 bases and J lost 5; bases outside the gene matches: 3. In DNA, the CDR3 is TGTGCCAGCAGCGACAGGGAACATCAGCCCCAGCATTTT. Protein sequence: CASSDREHQPQHF.

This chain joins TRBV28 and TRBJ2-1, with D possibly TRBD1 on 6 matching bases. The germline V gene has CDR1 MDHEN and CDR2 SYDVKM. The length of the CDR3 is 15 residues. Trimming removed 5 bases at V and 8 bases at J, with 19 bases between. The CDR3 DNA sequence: TGTGCCAGCAGTCTCCTAGACAGGAGTTACGATGAGCAGTTCTTC. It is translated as CASSLLDRSYDEQFF.

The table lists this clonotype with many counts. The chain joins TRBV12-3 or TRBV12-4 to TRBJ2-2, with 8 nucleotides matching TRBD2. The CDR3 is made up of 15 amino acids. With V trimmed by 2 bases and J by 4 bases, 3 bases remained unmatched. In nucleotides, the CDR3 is TGTGCCAGCAGTTTAAGCGGGAGTTCCACCGGGGAGCTGTTTTTT. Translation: CASSLSGSSTGELFF.

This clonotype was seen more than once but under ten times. CDR3 DNA sequence: TGTGCCAGCAGTCCAAGACAGGGTTCCGGGGAGCTGTTTTTT. Encoded protein: CASSPRQGSGELFF. The rearrangement uses TRBV6-2 or TRBV6-3 and TRBJ2-2, with 7 bases aligning to TRBD1. The V gene end was trimmed by 5 bases and the J gene end by 6 bases; junction bases not matched to a gene: 6. Germline loops: CDR1 MNHEY, CDR2 SVGEGT. This CDR3 is built from 14 residues.

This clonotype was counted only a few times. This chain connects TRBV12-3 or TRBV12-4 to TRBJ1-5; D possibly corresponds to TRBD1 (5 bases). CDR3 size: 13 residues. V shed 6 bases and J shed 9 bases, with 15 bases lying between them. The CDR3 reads CASSRDPERPQHF. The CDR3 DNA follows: TGTGCCAGCAGCCGGGACCCAGAGAGGCCCCAGCATTTT.

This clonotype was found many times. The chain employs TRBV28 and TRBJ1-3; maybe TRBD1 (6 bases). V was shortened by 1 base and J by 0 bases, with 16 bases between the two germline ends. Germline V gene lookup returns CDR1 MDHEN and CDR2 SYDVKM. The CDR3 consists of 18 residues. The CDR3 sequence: CASSLFRRTGRSGNTIYF. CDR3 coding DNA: TGTGCCAGCAGTTTATTCCGTCGCACAGGGCGCTCTGGAAACACCATATATTTT.

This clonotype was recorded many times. The CDR3 DNA is TGTGCCAGCTCACCGTCTAGCGGGAGGGACGAGCAGTACTTC. Translated: CASSPSSGRDEQYF. The V gene is TRBV18, the J gene TRBJ2-7, with 12 bases fitting TRBD2. Per the germline V gene, CDR1 is KGHSH and CDR2 is LQKENI. V lost 3 bases, J lost 5 bases, and 2 bases stayed unmatched. CDR3 length: 14 amino acids. Full variable domain (remainder filled in from reference TRBV18 and TRBJ2-7): NAGVMQNPRHLVRRRGQEARLRCSPMKGHSHVYWYRQLPEEGLKFMVYLQKENIIDESGMPKERFSAEFPKEGPSILRIQQVVRGDSAAYFCASSPSSGRDEQYFGPGTRLTVT.

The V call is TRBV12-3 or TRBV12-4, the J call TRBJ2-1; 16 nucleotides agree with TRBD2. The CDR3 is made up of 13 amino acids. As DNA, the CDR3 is TGTGTATCGGGACTAGCGGGAGGGGCGGAGCAGTTCTTC. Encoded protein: CVSGLAGGAEQFF.

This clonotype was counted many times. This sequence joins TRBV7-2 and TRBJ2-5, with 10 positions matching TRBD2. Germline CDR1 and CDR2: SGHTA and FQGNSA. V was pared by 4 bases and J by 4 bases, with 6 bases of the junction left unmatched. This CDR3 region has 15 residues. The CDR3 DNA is TGTGCCAGCAGCTCACTAGCGGGAAGAGGAGAGACCCAGTACTTC. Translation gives CASSSLAGRGETQYF.